These 24 T cell receptor beta chains originate from one sample sequenced in a study of control samples from healthy donors and cancer patients. Some clones are missing from TCRdb's copy, which holds only in-frame ones; the method was immunoSEQ multiplex PCR. Among around 130,000 clones listed, about 92% were seen once. The sample was PBMCs. All receptors come from a man aged 50 to 59 with head and neck cancer.

The chain joins TRBV9 to TRBJ1-5, with 11 positions matching TRBD1. V lost 4 bases to trimming and J lost 2 bases; unmatched junction nucleotides: 2. There are 15 residues in the CDR3. The germline V gene has CDR1 SGDLS and CDR2 YYNGEE. Here the CDR3 reads CASSTGQGGNQPQHF. The CDR3 DNA reads as TGTGCCAGCAGCACGGGACAGGGGGGCAATCAGCCCCAGCATTTT.

The chain employs TRBV7-2 and TRBJ2-7; 11 bases fit TRBD2. CDR1 and CDR2 (germline): SGHTA, FQGNSA. The CDR3 is made up of 16 amino acids. V was clipped by 3 bases and J by 4 bases; unmatched bases: 8. The CDR3 region is CASSFGLAGGKYEQYF. The CDR3 DNA follows: TGTGCCAGCAGCTTCGGCCTAGCGGGGGGTAAATACGAGCAGTACTTC.

This sequence joins TRBV13 and TRBJ2-5; D perhaps matches TRBD2 (6 bases). V dropped 8 bases and J dropped 2 bases, with 9 bases sitting between them. This CDR3 comprises 12 residues. CDR1 and CDR2 from the germline V gene are PRHDT and FYEKMQ (reference sequence). Here the CDR3 reads CASSREQETQYF. CDR3 in DNA: TGTGCCAGCTCTCGGGAGCAAGAGACCCAGTACTTC.

This clone was found once. This sequence joins TRBV3-1 (or the pseudogene TRBV3-2) and TRBJ1-5; a possible D gene is TRBD1 (5 bases). The germline V gene encodes CDR1 LGHDT and CDR2 YNNKEL (reference sequence). V was pared by 0 bases and J by 2 bases, with 17 bases between. The CDR3 length is 18 residues. Here the CDR3 DNA reads TGTGCCAGCAGCCAAGAATGGGGTAAGGGGTCGGGCAATCAGCCCCAGCATTTT. This gives the protein CASSQEWGKGSGNQPQHF.

V gene TRBV7-2 combines with J gene TRBJ2-7; 8 bases agree with TRBD1. V shed 5 bases and J 5 bases; nucleotides not matched to a gene: 5. The CDR3 has 13 amino acids. The germline gives CDR1 SGHTA, CDR2 FQGNSA. The CDR3 region is CASSTDRVNEQYF. The CDR3 DNA reads as TGTGCCAGCAGCACGGACAGGGTCAACGAGCAGTACTTC.

The J gene is TRBJ1-6, the V gene TRBV15, with D unresolved. V lost 11 bases to trimming and J lost 13 bases, with 9 bases between them. The germline V gene encodes CDR1 LNHNV and CDR2 YYDKDF (reference sequence). This CDR3 has 9 amino acids. The CDR3 here is CAPSLPLHF. Here the CDR3 DNA reads TGTGCCCCCTCTCTCCCCCTCCACTTT.

This clone was recorded once. The rearrangement joins TRBV13 to TRBJ2-1, with TRBD2 identical over 13 bases. V lost 6 bases, J lost 2 bases, and 13 bases stayed unmatched. The CDR3 length is 19 residues. The germline gives CDR1 PRHDT, CDR2 FYEKMQ (reference sequence). The CDR3 spells CASSKLAGGPRVAYNEQFF. As DNA, the CDR3 is TGTGCCAGCAGTAAACTAGCGGGGGGGCCCCGCGTGGCCTACAATGAGCAGTTCTTC.

The chain couples TRBV4-2 to TRBJ1-3; a weak D match, TRBD1 (6 bases). Germline-derived CDR1 and CDR2 are LGHNA and YNFKEQ. Trimming cost V 5 bases and J 1 base, with 15 bases left between them. The CDR3 contains 16 residues. The CDR3 is CASSTATTGSGNTIYF. CDR3 coding DNA: TGTGCCAGCAGCACAGCCACCACAGGGTCTGGAAACACCATATATTTT.

The chain uses TRBV7-2 and TRBJ1-2, with 9 bases identical to TRBD1. Germline assignment: CDR1 SGHTA and CDR2 FQGNSA. The CDR3 loop spans 12 amino acids. V gave up 5 bases and J gave up 7 bases; unmatched junction bases: 2. CDR3 DNA sequence: TGTGCCAGCAGCGTGGACAGGGGTGGCTACACCTTC. Translated, it gives CASSVDRGGYTF.

The V and J genes are TRBV6-5 and TRBJ1-4, with D tentatively TRBD1 (6 bases). This CDR3 is built from 16 residues. V was pared by 2 bases and J by 7 bases, with 17 bases between. CDR1 is MNHEY, CDR2 SVGAGI, per germline. CDR3 amino acids: CASSYDGGRGSEKLFF. In DNA form, the CDR3 reads TGTGCCAGCAGTTACGATGGGGGGCGCGGGAGTGAAAAACTGTTTTTT.

The CDR3 loop is CASSYSANQPQHF. In DNA form, the CDR3 reads TGTGCCAGCAGTTACTCTGCCAACCAGCCCCAGCATTTT. The rearrangement links TRBV6-5 to TRBJ1-5; no clear D. The CDR3 covers 13 residues. Trimming took off 0 bases at V and 7 bases at J, with 7 bases between the two ends. The germline gives CDR1 MNHEY, CDR2 SVGAGI.

The V and J genes are TRBV9 and TRBJ1-1, with 8 bases aligning to TRBD1. The length of the CDR3 is 15 residues. Germline trimming cut 0 bases from V and 3 bases from J; bases unmatched to any gene: 4. Germline assignment: CDR1 SGDLS and CDR2 YYNGEE. The CDR3 sequence: CASSVDQGAYTEAFF. DNA of the CDR3: TGTGCCAGCAGCGTAGATCAGGGGGCGTACACTGAAGCTTTCTTT.

In regard to this clone: Other DNA sequences within the sample encode an identical CDR3. This chain uses TRBV30 with TRBJ1-2, with a tentative D call TRBD1 (6 bases). The CDR3 is made up of 13 amino acids. V dropped 2 bases and J dropped 3 bases, with 10 bases sitting between them. The V gene's germline CDR1 is GTSNPN and CDR2 SVGIG (reference sequence). CDR3 nucleotide sequence: TGTGCCTGGAGTCCGGACAGAGACTATGGCTACACCTTC. The encoded protein is CAWSPDRDYGYTF.

V is TRBV6-5 and J is TRBJ1-2; 8 bases map to TRBD1. Germline CDR1 reads MNHEY; CDR2 reads SVGAGI. CDR3 length equals 15 residues. V gave up 2 bases and J gave up 4 bases; unmatched junction bases: 6. DNA for the CDR3: TGTGCCAGCAGTTACGTTTGGGACAGGTCCTATGGCTACACCTTC. This translates into CASSYVWDRSYGYTF.

The chain combines TRBV6-5 with TRBJ1-2; D is uncertain. This CDR3 contains 14 residues. Trimming left V 8 bases short and J 0 bases short, with 13 bases between. Germline values: CDR1 MNHEY, CDR2 SVGAGI. This CDR3 reads CASGRRAANYGYTF. The DNA of the CDR3 is TGTGCCAGCGGTAGGAGGGCCGCTAACTATGGCTACACCTTC.

The chain uses TRBV21-1 and TRBJ1-6. TRBV21-1 is reported as a pseudogene. This CDR3 region has 15 residues. In DNA form, the CDR3 reads TGTGCCAGCAGCAAAGGGGGGTCGCCCAATTCACCCCTCCACTTT. Protein: CASSKGGSPNSPLHF.

The rearrangement links TRBV3-1 (or the pseudogene TRBV3-2) to TRBJ2-5, with no clear D. Trimming stripped 0 bases from V and 4 bases from J, with 6 bases between. Germline V gene data show CDR1 as LGHDT and CDR2 as YNNKEL (reference sequence). CDR3 length equals 13 residues. Here the CDR3 DNA reads TGTGCCAGCAGCCAAGATGTGGGAGAGACCCAGTACTTC. Translating it yields CASSQDVGETQYF.

CDR3 DNA sequence: TGTGCCAGCAGTTACGGTCCTAAGGGCAATGAGCAGTTCTTC. This sequence encodes CASSYGPKGNEQFF. The chain carries TRBV6-6 and TRBJ2-1; D gene uncertain. V was shortened by 2 bases and J by 6 bases, with 11 bases between the two germline ends. Germline CDR1 MNHNY, CDR2 SVGAGI (reference sequence). The CDR3 has 14 amino acids.

V is TRBV5-1 and J is TRBJ1-4; 9 bases match TRBD1. The CDR3 is 17 amino acids. The V gene end was trimmed by 4 bases and the J gene end by 0 bases; junction bases not matched to a gene: 7. CDR1 and CDR2 from the germline V gene are SGHRS and YFSETQ. The CDR3 is CASSMARTGATNEKLFF. CDR3 DNA sequence: TGCGCCAGCAGCATGGCCAGGACAGGGGCAACTAATGAAAAACTGTTTTTT.

In nucleotides, the CDR3 is TGTGCCAGTAGTAGGACTAGCGGGGAGACCCAGTACTTC. This gives the protein CASSRTSGETQYF. The rearrangement uses TRBV19 and TRBJ2-5; 11 bases map to TRBD2. Germline CDR1 reads LNHDA; CDR2 reads SQIVND (reference sequence). V lost 4 bases, J lost 5 bases, and 0 bases stayed unmatched. There are 13 residues in the CDR3.

This sequence joins TRBV27 and TRBJ1-1, with TRBD1 identical over 8 bases. J was trimmed by 5 bases and V by 5 bases; bases with no gene match: 10. The CDR3 sequence is 15 residues long. Germline V gene sequence: CDR1 MNHEY, CDR2 SMNVEV (reference sequence). CDR3 sequence: CASSPRTGKGTEAFF. CDR3 nucleotide sequence: TGTGCCAGCAGTCCAAGGACAGGGAAGGGGACTGAAGCTTTCTTT.

The V gene is TRBV6-5, the J gene TRBJ2-1, with D possibly being TRBD1 or TRBD2 (6 bases each). The V end lost 8 bases, the J end lost 7 bases, and 21 bases lay between the germline ends. CDR1 is MNHEY, CDR2 SVGAGI, per germline. The CDR3 length is 15 residues. CDR3 nucleotides: TGTGCCAGCCAGGGAGGAGGTGGGGGCCGGAATGAGCAGTTCTTC. Protein product: CASQGGGGGRNEQFF.

This clone is a singleton in its sample. The J gene is TRBJ1-1, the V gene TRBV28; D gene unclear. The CDR3 spans 13 residues. The ends were cut back, 7 bases at V and 3 bases at J, with 12 bases in the middle. Germline lookup yields CDR1 MDHEN and CDR2 SYDVKM. The CDR3 nucleotides are TGTGCCAGCACGCTTGCAGGTTACACTGAAGCTTTCTTT. It is translated as CASTLAGYTEAFF.

This clone occurred once. This chain joins TRBV18 and TRBJ1-4; the D is unclear. V lost 2 bases, J lost 5 bases, and 15 bases lay in between. The CDR3 extends over 16 amino acids. Germline lookup yields CDR1 KGHSH and CDR2 LQKENI. CDR3 sequence: CASSPIAGSWNEKLFF. The CDR3 DNA follows: TGTGCCAGCTCACCAATAGCGGGATCATGGAATGAAAAACTGTTTTTT. Full variable domain (outside the CDR3, taken from reference TRBV18 and TRBJ1-4): NAGVMQNPRHLVRRRGQEARLRCSPMKGHSHVYWYRQLPEEGLKFMVYLQKENIIDESGMPKERFSAEFPKEGPSILRIQQVVRGDSAAYFCASSPIAGSWNEKLFFGSGTQLSVL.